This is a list of T cell receptor beta chains from one sample in a study of shared clonotypes between healthy human individuals. Assay: immunoSEQ multiplex PCR; the TCRdb copy retains only in-frame clones and omits some. Of around 2.1 million clones listed, 85% to 95% were seen once; the top ten hold 1.5% to 2%. Sequences were obtained from naive CD8+ T cells from PBMCs. These receptors all come from a man aged 18 to 29 in good health. Some clones in this sample may be carry-over from other donors' samples. The CDR3 runs from the conserved cysteine through the conserved F or W. D genes are given only for firm matches. Clone sizes are given selectively: once, few, many, or a class where the clone is expanded.

v_call	clone_size	j_call	d_call	cdr3_nt	cdr3_aa
TRBV7-9	-	TRBJ2-4	-	TGTGCCAGCAGCTCAGTAAGGCAGGGATGGGACAAAAACATTCAGTACTTC	CASSSVRQGWDKNIQYF
TRBV6-6	once	TRBJ2-7	TRBD2	TGTGCCAGCAGTTTAGCGGGAGACGAGCAGTACTTC	CASSLAGDEQYF
TRBV15	-	TRBJ1-5	-	TGTGCCACCAGCAGCTCAGTGGCGGGGCCCCAGCATTTT	CATSSSVAGPQHF
TRBV7-2	-	TRBJ2-1	-	TGTGCCAGCATGGCGGGATGGGAGCAGTTCTTC	CASMAGWEQFF
TRBV4-1	once	TRBJ2-2	-	TGCGCCAGCAGCCAAGACGGGACTCCGAACACCGGGGAGCTGTTTTTT	CASSQDGTPNTGELFF
TRBV7-9	-	TRBJ1-5	-	TGTGCCAGCAGCTTCCGGGACGCAAATCAGCCCCAGCATTTT	CASSFRDANQPQHF
TRBV7-9	-	TRBJ1-4	TRBD1	TGTGCCAGCAGCGCCACCGGGACAGGCTATGAAAAACTGTTTTTT	CASSATGTGYEKLFF
TRBV7-6	-	TRBJ2-1	TRBD2	TGTGCCAGCAGCTGGACACTAGCGGGAGGCAATGAGCAGTTCTTC	CASSWTLAGGNEQFF
TRBV27	-	TRBJ2-7	-	TGTGCCAGCAGTCTGACGGGTCGTACCACGTACGAGCAGTACTTC	CASSLTGRTTYEQYF
TRBV5-1	-	TRBJ2-7	-	TGCGCCAGCAGCCCAGGGACGAACAACTACGTTGAGCAGTACTTC	CASSPGTNNYVEQYF